This TCR beta chain was captured by sequencing in a study of radiotherapy plus CTLA-4 blockade in lung cancer. CDR1 is SGHVS and CDR2 is FQNEAQ in the germline V gene. V dropped 1 base and J dropped 3 bases, with 10 bases sitting between them. This CDR3 region has 15 residues. About this clone itself: Its cognate antigen is unknown.

Study conclusions and caveats: Tumor-origin TCR clones grew in blood after radiotherapy plus ipilimumab.

Sequenced by immunoSEQ multiplex PCR; TCRdb stores in-frame clones only, minus some. Found here are about 68,000 clones, roughly 85% of them singletons; the top ten hold 10%. Ipilimumab CTLA-4 blockade and focal radiation were given to patients with chemo-refractory metastatic non-small-cell lung cancer. This clonotype was obtained from a human donor with non-small cell lung cancer who had a complete response to radiotherapy plus ipilimumab. V and J are TRBV7-8 and TRBJ1-5, with D unclear. The source material was peripheral blood, sampled from a patient treated with radiotherapy plus ipilimumab. CDR3 protein: CASSLELQNNQPQHF. DNA for the CDR3: TGTGCCAGCAGCTTAGAGCTACAGAACAATCAGCCCCAGCATTTT.